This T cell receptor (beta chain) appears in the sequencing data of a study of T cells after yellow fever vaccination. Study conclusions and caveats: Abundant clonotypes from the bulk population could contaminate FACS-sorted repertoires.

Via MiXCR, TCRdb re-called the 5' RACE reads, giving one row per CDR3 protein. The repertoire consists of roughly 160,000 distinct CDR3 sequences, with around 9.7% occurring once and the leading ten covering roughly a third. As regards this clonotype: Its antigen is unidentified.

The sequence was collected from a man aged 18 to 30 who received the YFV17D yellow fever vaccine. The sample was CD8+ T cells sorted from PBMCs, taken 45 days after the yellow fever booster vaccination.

CDR3 loop: CASSQDWADSGANVLTF. Here the CDR3 DNA reads TGCGCCAGCAGCCAAGACTGGGCGGACTCTGGGGCCAACGTCCTGACTTTC. V and J are TRBV4-3 and TRBJ2-6; D call uncertain. There are 17 residues in the CDR3. V lost 0 bases and J lost 0, with 9 bases in between. CDR1 is LGHNA and CDR2 is YSLEER in the germline V gene.